A selection of T cell receptor beta chains follows, all from one sample in a study of T-cell memory formation after mild COVID-19. MiXCR, applied by TCRdb to the 5' RACE reads, yields one record per CDR3 protein. The sample consists of hundreds of thousands of distinct CDR3 sequences, about 16% of them appearing once. Sequencing used PBMCs or a T cell subset sorted from them (not recorded which). These receptors originate from a man between 18 and 35 years old who had mild COVID-19 (a few samples of this study predate the infection). Cell type and time point are not known. CDR3s include the opening cysteine and the closing phenylalanine or tryptophan. A D gene is named only where the DNA matches it firmly. Size is omitted from some rows. Given values are once, few, many or a class for expanded clones.

j_call d_call clone_size v_call cdr3_nt cdr3_aa
TRBJ2-1 TRBD2 few TRBV4-2 TGTGCCACCGAAAAGGCGGGGGGCGGGAATGAGCAGTTCTTC CATEKAGGGNEQFF
TRBJ2-3 - - TRBV5-5 TGTGCCAGCAGCATACCTCGGGGGACCACAGATACGCAGTATTTT CASSIPRGTTDTQYF
TRBJ2-1 - few TRBV4-1 TGCGCCAGCAGCCAAAGTCCTACTAGCCAGGGCGGGAATGAGCAGTTCTTC CASSQSPTSQGGNEQFF
TRBJ2-3 TRBD2 many TRBV5-1 TGCGCCAGCAGCTCCGGGACTAGCGGGGGGGGTGATACGCAGTATTTT CASSSGTSGGGDTQYF
TRBJ2-7 - few TRBV5-1 TGCGCCAGCAGCGCGACGCAGGACATGGGCCACGAGCAGTACTTC CASSATQDMGHEQYF
TRBJ2-3 - - TRBV24-1 TGTGCCGTCGGGACCGGGACAGATACGCAGTATTTT CAVGTGTDTQYF
TRBJ1-5 - - TRBV7-9 TGTGCCAGTGGGGAGGGCCATCAGCCCCAGCATTTT CASGEGHQPQHF
TRBJ1-4 - few TRBV7-2 TGTGCCAGCAGCCGAGAGAGTGGGGAAAAACTGTTTTTT CASSRESGEKLFF
TRBJ2-1 - few TRBV24-1 TGTGCCACCAGTGAGACAGGTCAGGCGGGAAATGAGCAGTTCTTC CATSETGQAGNEQFF
TRBJ2-1 - few TRBV3-1 TGTGCCAGCAGCTTAAGCAGTCTCGCCTACAATGAGCAGTTCTTC CASSLSSLAYNEQFF
TRBJ2-7 - few TRBV5-5 TGTGCCAGCAGCTTGACAGCATCCTACGAGCAGTACTTC CASSLTASYEQYF
TRBJ2-1 - - TRBV10-2 TGCGCCAGCAGTGTCCAAGCGTCGCATGAGCAGTTCTTC CASSVQASHEQFF
TRBJ1-4 - many TRBV6-5 TGTGCCAGCAGTTACTCGTATAGGAATGAAAAACTGTTTTTT CASSYSYRNEKLFF
TRBJ2-5 - - TRBV6-2/TRBV6-3 TGTGCCAGCAGTCGGTGGACAGCCCAAGAGACCCAGTACTTC CASSRWTAQETQYF
TRBJ2-2 TRBD2 many TRBV4-3 TGCGCCAGCAGCCCGGGTGCGGCGGGGGGTAACGGGGAGCTGTTTTTT CASSPGAAGGNGELFF
TRBJ1-2 - few TRBV5-8 TGTGCCAGCAGCTTGGGACAGGAGGGCTATGGCTACACCTTC CASSLGQEGYGYTF
TRBJ2-5 - few TRBV7-9 TGTGCCAGCAGTTACGGTAGGGGGGAGACCCAGTACTTC CASSYGRGETQYF
TRBJ1-4 - - TRBV5-1 TGCGCCAGCAGCTTTTTCCCTGCGAAGGAAAAACTGTTTTTT CASSFFPAKEKLFF